The sequence of this T cell receptor (beta chain) was determined in a study of blood T cell repertoires in COVID-19. The method was immunoSEQ multiplex PCR; TCRdb's version includes in-frame clones alone and lacks a portion of them. The data contain over 200,000 clones, more than 70% of them seen just once; the ten biggest clones take up roughly 8%. The germline gives CDR1 LNHDA, CDR2 SQIVND (reference sequence). There are 13 residues in the CDR3. Between the trimmed V and J ends, which lost 3 bases and 3 bases, there was a span of 8 bases. This receptor was taken from a woman aged 45-59 years with acute or convalescent COVID-19. This rearrangement joins TRBV19 to TRBJ1-2, with TRBD1 as a possible D gene (5 bases). Sequenced sample: peripheral blood. CDR3 DNA: TGTGCCAGTAGTATTTGGGGGGACTATGGCTACACCTTC. It specifies CASSIWGDYGYTF. Supplemented by reference TRBV19 and TRBJ1-2, the full variable domain reads DGGITQSPKYLFRKEGQNVTLSCEQNLNHDAMYWYRQDPGQGLRLIYYSQIVNDFQKGDIAEGYSVSREKKESFPLTVTSAQKNPTAFYLCASSIWGDYGYTFGSGTRLTVV.